This entry is about one TCR beta chain. The data stem from a study of cytomegalovirus exposure and HLA in healthy donors. With 6 bases removed from V and 4 bases from J, the gap between germline ends came to 15 bases. The CDR3 loop spans 14 amino acids. CDR1 is MRHNA, CDR2 SNTAGT, per germline. The data were produced by immunoSEQ multiplex PCR, yet TCRdb's version contains in-frame clones alone and is incomplete. This sample has 200,000 to 250,000 clones, with approximately 87% found just once. The TCR comes from a man younger than 35 in good health and CMV-seronegative. V is TRBV6-4 and J is TRBJ1-2; TRBD1 is a possible D gene (6 bases). Sequenced sample: PBMCs. Written as DNA, the CDR3 is TGTGCCAGCAGCGACCCTAGGGGGGGCTATGGCTACACCTTC. It codes for CASSDPRGGYGYTF.